Shown below are 4 T cell receptor beta chains from a single sample sequenced in a study of blood T cells in healthy people across ages. Alongside a J-beta primer mix, a sample-barcoded 5' primer served in a second PCR lasting about 7 to 12 cycles. TCRdb redid the calling of the 5' RACE reads with MiXCR, one entry per CDR3 protein. The profile covers around 710,000 distinct CDR3 sequences, with approximately 39% appearing a single time and 20% to 25% taken by the ten largest. The sample comprised blood. These receptors were taken from an older woman in good health.

This clonotype showed up many times. V and J are TRBV4-2 and TRBJ2-5; 10 nucleotides agree with TRBD1. This CDR3 has 15 amino acids. Germline V gene sequence: CDR1 LGHNA, CDR2 YNFKEQ. Germline trimming cut 5 bases from V and 2 bases from J; bases unmatched to any gene: 5. DNA of the CDR3: TGTGCCAGCAGCTCCCGGGACAGGGGTCAAGAGACCCAGTACTTC. Amino acid sequence: CASSSRDRGQETQYF.

This clonotype was seen only a few times. This sequence joins TRBV18 and TRBJ2-5; weak D call: TRBD2 (6 bases). Germline V lookup: CDR1 KGHSH, CDR2 LQKENI. The CDR3 spans 15 residues. V was pared by 8 bases and J by 3 bases, with 19 bases between. CDR3 in DNA: TGTGCCAGCCATCCAGGTTTGGGGACTGAAGAGACCCAGTACTTC. Protein: CASHPGLGTEETQYF.

The genes are TRBV29-1 and TRBJ2-7, with D possibly being TRBD1 or TRBD2 (6 bases each). The CDR3 runs to 14 residues. The germline V and J ends were trimmed by 3 bases and 0 bases, with 12 bases remaining between them. Germline CDR1 SQVTM, CDR2 ANQGSEA. The CDR3 spells CSVDRGDNSYEQYF. The CDR3 DNA sequence: TGCAGCGTTGATCGCGGGGACAACTCCTACGAGCAGTACTTC.

On this clonotype itself: A much larger clone is a single base away; this may be a read error. The chain combines TRBV7-9 with TRBJ2-5; a weak D match, TRBD2 (5 bases). The CDR3 is made up of 14 amino acids. Per germline, CDR1 SEHNR and CDR2 FQNEAQ (reference sequence). The CDR3 DNA reads as TGTGCCGGCAGCCCCCCAGGACTCGAAGAGACCCAGTACTTC. The encoded protein is CAGSPPGLEETQYF.